The rows below give T cell receptor beta chains drawn from one sample of a study of cytomegalovirus exposure and HLA in healthy donors. Method: immunoSEQ multiplex PCR; TCRdb's copy keeps in-frame clones and lacks some. The table has 90,000 to 140,000 clones, just under 80% seen once. The sequencing sample was made of PBMCs. The receptor set was obtained from a male donor in good health and CMV-seronegative. CDR3s include the opening cysteine and the closing phenylalanine or tryptophan. The D gene is left open where the match is weak. Some rows mark clone size as missing; the rest say once, few, many or name a class of expanded clone.

clone_size,j_call,v_call,d_call,cdr3_aa,cdr3_nt
NA,TRBJ2-7,TRBV7-2,TRBD2,CASSQKTSGRREQYF,TGTGCCAGCAGCCAAAAAACTAGCGGGAGGAGGGAGCAGTACTTC
NA,TRBJ2-2,TRBV30,NA,CAWTTGNTGELFF,TGTGCCTGGACTACAGGGAACACCGGGGAGCTGTTTTTT
NA,TRBJ2-5,TRBV29-1,NA,CSVENRALFPETQYF,TGCAGCGTTGAAAACAGGGCGTTGTTTCCAGAGACCCAGTACTTC
NA,TRBJ1-2,TRBV11-3,NA,CASSLGRTNGYTF,TGTGCCAGCAGCCTCGGACGGACAAATGGCTACACCTTC
few,TRBJ1-6,TRBV9,TRBD1,CASSPMDRVYSPLHF,TGTGCCAGCAGCCCGATGGACAGGGTCTATTCACCCCTCCACTTT
NA,TRBJ2-3,TRBV9,TRBD2,CASSGTSGPTDTQYF,TGTGCCAGCAGCGGGACTAGCGGGCCCACAGATACGCAGTATTTT
NA,TRBJ1-2,TRBV4-1,TRBD1,CASSRQGFDYGYTF,TGCGCCAGCAGTCGACAGGGTTTTGACTATGGCTACACCTTC
NA,TRBJ1-2,TRBV15,NA,CATSRGTGYGYTF,TGTGCCACCAGCAGAGGAACAGGCTATGGCTACACCTTC
NA,TRBJ2-1,TRBV7-2,TRBD2,CASSRGGAGGPGEQFF,TGTGCCAGCAGCAGGGGGGGAGCGGGAGGGCCCGGTGAGCAGTTCTTC
NA,TRBJ2-7,TRBV4-2,TRBD2,CASSHLRTTPGLAGAYEQYF,TGTGCCAGCAGCCACTTAAGGACCACCCCGGGACTAGCGGGAGCCTACGAGCAGTACTTC
NA,TRBJ2-5,TRBV30,NA,CAWRDTPQETQYF,TGTGCCTGGAGGGACACGCCTCAAGAGACCCAGTACTTC
NA,TRBJ1-2,TRBV9,TRBD1,CASSVSSRDRGGYTF,TGTGCCAGCAGCGTCAGCTCCCGGGACAGGGGTGGCTACACCTTC
NA,TRBJ2-1,TRBV19,NA,CASSNLGGFLNEQFF,TGTGCCAGTAGTAACTTAGGGGGTTTTCTCAATGAGCAGTTCTTC
NA,TRBJ1-1,TRBV29-1,TRBD1,CSVYPFPGGEGGSVSYEAFF,TGCAGCGTTTACCCGTTCCCAGGGGGCGAGGGTGGAAGTGTATCTTACGAAGCTTTCTTT
few,TRBJ2-7,TRBV7-6,TRBD1,CASSLEGGAGGGYEQYF,TGTGCCAGCAGCTTAGAGGGCGGGGCAGGGGGCGGCTACGAGCAGTACTTC
NA,TRBJ2-3,TRBV5-1,NA,CASSDRSTDTQYF,TGCGCCAGCAGTGACAGGAGCACAGATACGCAGTATTTT
NA,TRBJ2-3,TRBV7-6,NA,CASSLGAGFEGFADTQYF,TGTGCCAGCAGCCTTGGGGCCGGCTTTGAAGGGTTTGCAGATACGCAGTATTTT
NA,TRBJ1-2,TRBV2,NA,CATQTGSTYGYTF,TGTGCCACACAAACGGGGTCGACCTATGGCTACACCTTC
NA,TRBJ2-7,TRBV6-1,TRBD1,CASSGQGTNEQYF,TGTGCCAGCAGTGGACAGGGGACCAACGAGCAGTACTTC
NA,TRBJ2-1,TRBV7-8,NA,CASSFAVSSYNEQFF,TGTGCCAGCAGCTTCGCGGTAAGCTCCTACAATGAGCAGTTCTTC
NA,TRBJ2-1,TRBV19,TRBD1,CASSILSNRGEQFF,TGTGCCAGTAGTATCCTCTCTAACAGGGGTGAGCAGTTCTTC
once,TRBJ1-6,TRBV6-1,TRBD1,CASSVDRANSPLHF,TGTGCCAGCAGTGTGGACAGGGCTAATTCACCCCTCCACTTT